This TCR beta chain appears in the sequencing data of a study of blood T cell repertoires in COVID-19. Using immunoSEQ multiplex PCR, the repertoire was profiled, and TCRdb retains in-frame clones only, with some absent. Of about 420,000 clones listed, about 90% are singletons. This CDR3 has 15 amino acids. Germline lookup yields CDR1 SGDLS and CDR2 YYNGEE. V was clipped by 2 bases and J by 3 bases; unmatched bases: 4. The sequenced sample was peripheral blood. The chain recombines TRBV9 with TRBJ1-4, with 7 bases fitting TRBD1. The receptor's source is a man aged 18 to 30 with COVID-19, enrolled during active disease. CDR3 nucleotide sequence: TGTGCCAGCAGCGTGAGACAGGGCCCTAATGAAAAACTGTTTTTT. Translation gives CASSVRQGPNEKLFF. Full variable domain (missing parts from reference TRBV9 and TRBJ1-4): DSGVTQTPKHLITATGQRVTLRCSPRSGDLSVYWYQQSLDQGLQFLIQYYNGEERAKGNILERFSAQQFPDLHSELNLSSLELGDSALYFCASSVRQGPNEKLFFGSGTQLSVL.